This entry lists 11 T cell receptor beta chains sequenced from one sample in a study of T cell responses to AZD1222 COVID-19 vaccine. Here immunoSEQ multiplex PCR was the method, and the copy in TCRdb shows in-frame clones only, minus some. Among about 120,000 clones listed, roughly 87% were seen once. Sample: peripheral blood, taken 28 days after the second AZD1222 dose. The source of these receptors is an adult who received the AZD1222 COVID-19 vaccine.

The chain carries TRBV27 and TRBJ2-3; D call uncertain. CDR3 size: 11 residues. With 3 bases removed from V and 4 bases from J, the gap between germline ends came to 2 bases. Per the germline V gene, CDR1 is MNHEY and CDR2 is SMNVEV (reference sequence). For the CDR3, the DNA is TGTGCCAGCAGTTTTCCAGATACGCAGTATTTT. Protein product: CASSFPDTQYF.

This clone was detected only once. The chain uses TRBV6-2 or TRBV6-3 and TRBJ2-7; D is unclear. CDR3 length equals 15 residues. Germline assignment: CDR1 MNHEY and CDR2 SVGEGT. The V end was cut by 6 bases, the J end by 6 bases, with 21 bases between. The CDR3 loop is CASSRTPQGSSEQYF. CDR3 nucleotides: TGTGCCAGCAGCCGTACCCCGCAAGGTTCTAGCGAGCAGTACTTC.

This clone was recorded a few times. The J gene is TRBJ1-2, the V gene TRBV5-8; a possible D gene is TRBD1 (6 bases). The CDR3 loop spans 16 amino acids. V shed 4 bases and J shed 5 bases, with 21 bases lying between them. Germline V lookup: CDR1 SGHTS, CDR2 YDEGEE. In nucleotides, the CDR3 is TGTGCCAGCAGCCCCTGGGGCGGGGGCTCTGCTTATGGCTACACCTTC. This encodes CASSPWGGGSAYGYTF.

The V and J genes are TRBV5-1 and TRBJ2-1; 14 bases are shared with TRBD2. The J segment lost 2 bases and the V segment lost 3 bases, leaving 4 bases of the junction unmatched. Germline CDR1 is SGHRS and CDR2 is YFSETQ. The CDR3 consists of 17 residues. CDR3 bases: TGCGCCAGCAGCTCCCGGACTAGCGGGGGGACCTACAATGAGCAGTTCTTC. As protein: CASSSRTSGGTYNEQFF.

This clone was found a few times. The chain combines TRBV3-1 (or the pseudogene TRBV3-2) with TRBJ1-1; D is undetermined. The CDR3 runs 14 residues. Trimming shortened V by 2 bases and J by 2 bases, and 9 bases separated the two germline ends. Germline V lookup: CDR1 LGHDT, CDR2 YNNKEL (reference sequence). In DNA, the CDR3 is TGTGCCAGCAGCCAATACAGCCTAAACACTGAAGCTTTCTTT. Amino acids: CASSQYSLNTEAFF.

The chain combines TRBV19 with TRBJ1-5; TRBD1 aligns across 8 bases. CDR3 length: 16 residues. Germline-derived CDR1 and CDR2 are LNHDA and SQIVND (reference sequence). With V trimmed by 6 bases and J by 2 bases, 9 bases remained unmatched. The CDR3 nucleotides read TGTGCCAGTAGCATATCAGGGGGCGCAGGCAATCAGCCCCAGCATTTT. Translation gives CASSISGGAGNQPQHF.

This clone was counted a single time. CDR3 DNA: TGTGTAACCGGGACAGGGGGCTCAAGCACTGAAGCTTTCTTT. Protein: CVTGTGGSSTEAFF. The chain has TRBV27 and TRBJ1-1; 12 bases are shared with TRBD1. The CDR3 spans 14 residues. Per the germline V gene, CDR1 is MNHEY and CDR2 is SMNVEV (reference sequence).

This chain connects TRBV6-4 to TRBJ1-6; TRBD1 might be the D (5 bases). This CDR3 region has 14 residues. Per germline, CDR1 MRHNA and CDR2 SNTAGT. V was shortened by 4 bases and J by 9 bases, with 13 bases between the two germline ends. The CDR3, as DNA: TGTGCCAGCAGTGCGGGGAGGGGCAGTTCACCCCTCCACTTT. It is translated as CASSAGRGSSPLHF.

The chain has TRBV4-1 and TRBJ1-2, with 10 bases matching TRBD1. The CDR3 has 15 amino acids. The J segment lost 10 bases and the V segment lost 2 bases, leaving 10 bases of the junction unmatched. CDR1 is MGHRA, CDR2 YSYEKL, per germline. In DNA form, the CDR3 reads TGCGCCAGCAGCCAACGTCCCGGGACAGGGGCGGACTACACCTTC. This translates into CASSQRPGTGADYTF.

This chain links TRBV16 with TRBJ1-5; D not resolved. The V and J ends lost 3 bases and 0 bases respectively, with 6 bases between them. The CDR3 consists of 14 residues. CDR1 KGHSY and CDR2 FQNENV come from the germline V gene. In nucleotides, the CDR3 is TGTGCCAGCAGCCAGGGTAATAGCAATCAGCCCCAGCATTTT. This gives the protein CASSQGNSNQPQHF.

The chain uses TRBV5-5 and TRBJ1-2; possible D gene TRBD1, 5 bases. V was shortened by 1 base and J by 7 bases, with 17 bases between the two germline ends. This CDR3 spans 15 amino acids. The germline V gene has CDR1 SGHKS and CDR2 YYEKEE (reference sequence). This chain's CDR3 is CASSLSGGGAAGYTF. CDR3 nucleotide sequence: TGTGCCAGCAGCTTGTCGGGGGGAGGGGCCGCTGGCTACACCTTC.